One sample yielded the 7 T cell receptor beta chains listed below, sequenced in a study of brain T cells in children with intractable seizures. Profiled with immunoSEQ multiplex PCR; TCRdb holds only in-frame clones, not every one. The data hold under 150,000 clones, with 94% observed a single time. Here the sequenced sample was peripheral blood, taken at surgery. The receptor source for this set is a boy in the first two years of life with hemimegalencephaly and intractable seizures.

V is TRBV6-5 and J is TRBJ1-2; 7 nucleotides agree with TRBD1. Germline trimming cut 8 bases from V and 4 bases from J; bases unmatched to any gene: 7. The germline CDR1 and CDR2 sequences are MNHEY and SVGAGI. The length of the CDR3 is 13 residues. CDR3: CASGAGTVYGYTF. The CDR3 coding sequence is TGTGCCAGCGGGGCCGGGACAGTCTATGGCTACACCTTC.

The chain recombines TRBV3-1 (or the pseudogene TRBV3-2) with TRBJ2-1; a possible D gene is TRBD2 (6 bases). This CDR3 is 16 amino acids long. Trimming stripped 2 bases from V and 13 bases from J, with 24 bases between. CDR1 and CDR2 (germline): LGHDT, YNNKEL (reference sequence). The CDR3 DNA is TGTGCCAGCAGCCAAACCCCGGAGGGCCAAGGGACCCATCAGTTCTTC. As protein: CASSQTPEGQGTHQFF.

This clone was counted a single time. This chain joins TRBV5-6 and TRBJ1-5; D unclear. The V gene lost 0 bases and the J gene lost 8 bases, with 9 bases spanning the gap. The CDR3 runs to 13 residues. Germline CDR1 and CDR2: SGHDT and YYEEEE. CDR3 nucleotides: TGTGCCAGCAGCTTGGGTAGGTTGAAGCCCCAGCATTTT. Its translation is CASSLGRLKPQHF.

V and J are TRBV7-2 and TRBJ2-1, with no clear D. The CDR3 is 13 residues long. V gave up 2 bases and J gave up 6 bases, with 8 bases separating them. Germline loops: CDR1 SGHTA, CDR2 FQGNSA. The CDR3 coding sequence is TGTGCCAGCAGCTTAAAATTGGGCAATGAGCAGTTCTTC. Protein: CASSLKLGNEQFF. Filled out from reference TRBV7-2 and TRBJ2-1, the complete variable domain reads GAGVSQSPSNKVTEKGKDVELRCDPISGHTALYWYRQSLGQGLEFLIYFQGNSAPDKSGLPSDRFSAERTGGSVSTLTIQRTQQEDSAVYLCASSLKLGNEQFFGPGTRLTVL.

V gene TRBV28 combines with J gene TRBJ1-5; 7 bases agree with TRBD1. This CDR3 spans 15 amino acids. Germline loops: CDR1 MDHEN, CDR2 SYDVKM. After removal of 4 bases from V and 2 bases from J, the junction contained 5 bases not matched to a gene. The CDR3, as DNA: TGTGCCAGCAGTTACAATACAGGGGGCAATCAGCCCCAGCATTTT. It codes for CASSYNTGGNQPQHF. The variable domain in full, with the rest retrieved from reference TRBV28 and TRBJ1-5, is DVKVTQSSRYLVKRTGEKVFLECVQDMDHENMFWYRQDPGLGLRLIYFSYDVKMKEKGDIPEGYSVSREKKERFSLILESASTNQTSMYLCASSYNTGGNQPQHFGDGTRLSIL.

The chain couples TRBV24-1 to TRBJ1-5, with D maybe TRBD1 (5 bases). This CDR3 contains 16 residues. Germline lookup yields CDR1 KGHDR and CDR2 SFDVKD. V shed 4 bases and J shed 3 bases, with 15 bases lying between them. CDR3 residues: CATSDPGTGDNQPQHF. Written as DNA, the CDR3 is TGTGCCACCAGTGACCCCGGGACGGGGGACAATCAGCCCCAGCATTTT.

This chain links TRBV10-3 with TRBJ2-3, with 15 bases that match TRBD2. With V trimmed by 6 bases and J by 1 base, 8 bases remained unmatched. The CDR3 runs to 18 residues. CDR1 is ENHRY and CDR2 is SYGVKD in the germline V gene. The CDR3 loop is CAISPGLAGGLGTDTQYF. Here the CDR3 DNA reads TGTGCCATCAGCCCGGGACTAGCGGGAGGACTCGGCACAGATACGCAGTATTTT.